The clone carrying this TCR beta chain was counted a few times. The antigen is not known. The data are from a study of a mutant IDH1 vaccine in newly diagnosed glioma. Data came from immunoSEQ multiplex PCR; TCRdb stores just in-frame clones and leaves some out. The repertoire holds tens of thousands of clones, with around 78% as singletons. Time point of the sample: week 5, during vaccination. In every dose of vaccine, 300 ug of mutant IDH1 20-mer peptide was given alongside topical imiquimod. Germline V lookup: CDR1 SGHAT, CDR2 FQDESV (reference sequence). Trimming took 5 bases from V and 6 from J, leaving 16 bases between them. This CDR3 is built from 14 residues.

This chain connects TRBV11-1 to TRBJ1-1; D remains unclear. The source is a man aged 35-49 years with glioma. Sequencing was performed on PBMCs, taken from a glioma patient whose treatment included an IDH1 peptide vaccine. CDR3 bases: TGTGCCAGCAGCCAACACTTGCAGGATCCTGAAGCTTTCTTT. The encoded protein is CASSQHLQDPEAFF.